This TCR beta chain was captured in a study of T cells in Graves' hyperthyroidism and ophthalmopathy. Study context: It was at initial diagnosis, before any treatment, that peripheral blood was collected.

RNA transcripts gave rise to amplified TCR beta CDR3 regions. First-round RT-PCR targeting the TCR CDR3 was performed with the HTBI primer set. TCRdb recomputed calls from the multiplex PCR reads with MiXCR, one row per CDR3 protein. The sample includes about 400,000 distinct CDR3 sequences, about 14% of them seen just once. V dropped 1 base and J dropped 5 bases, with 14 bases sitting between them. The CDR3 is 15 residues long. The germline V gene has CDR1 SGHAT and CDR2 FQDESV (reference sequence). This clonotype showed up many times. A patient was excluded if there was uncontrolled infection, other autoimmune disease, pregnancy or lactation. The PBMCs were taken from 10 ml of fresh peripheral blood.

The chain couples TRBV11-1 to TRBJ2-5; unclear D gene. This receptor was obtained from a man aged 45-65 years with Graves' ophthalmopathy. Sequenced input: blood. In DNA, the CDR3 is TGTGCCAGCAGCTTAGGGATGCGACGCCAGGAGACCCAGTACTTC. It is translated as CASSLGMRRQETQYF.